Described below is a single TCR beta chain sequence and its context. Antigen specificity is unknown. The data derive from a study of CD8+ T cells in alopecia areata. V was pared by 8 bases and J by 4 bases, with 15 bases between. Germline CDR1 is LNHDA and CDR2 is SQIVND (reference sequence). CDR3 size: 13 residues. Study-wide results and limits: For lesional scalp, especially alopecia totalis/universalis, clonality was higher than in normal scalp. Clonality in the scalp and expanded CD8+ clones ranked among the top 100 were significantly decreased by tofacitinib.

Treatment here: oral pan-JAK inhibitor, 5-10 mg twice daily. Separation by sorting yielded CD4+ and CD8+ T cells from PBMCs. cDNA serving as the sequencing template came from extracted, reverse transcribed RNA. Some clones are missing from TCRdb's copy, which holds only in-frame ones; the method was immunoSEQ multiplex PCR. The table includes 95,000 to 110,000 clones, under 90% detected once. The material was CD8+ T cells sorted from blood, obtained between weeks 30 and 35, from a patient treated with tofacitinib. V is TRBV19 and J is TRBJ2-7; the D call may be TRBD1 or TRBD2 (6 bases each). This sequence was found in a human donor with alopecia areata. The CDR3: CASSSGGGYEQYF. For the CDR3, the DNA is TGTGCCAGTTCCAGCGGAGGGGGATACGAGCAGTACTTC. The entire variable domain, with the rest obtained from reference TRBV19 and TRBJ2-7, is as follows: DGGITQSPKYLFRKEGQNVTLSCEQNLNHDAMYWYRQDPGQGLRLIYYSQIVNDFQKGDIAEGYSVSREKKESFPLTVTSAQKNPTAFYLCASSSGGGYEQYFGPGTRLTVT.